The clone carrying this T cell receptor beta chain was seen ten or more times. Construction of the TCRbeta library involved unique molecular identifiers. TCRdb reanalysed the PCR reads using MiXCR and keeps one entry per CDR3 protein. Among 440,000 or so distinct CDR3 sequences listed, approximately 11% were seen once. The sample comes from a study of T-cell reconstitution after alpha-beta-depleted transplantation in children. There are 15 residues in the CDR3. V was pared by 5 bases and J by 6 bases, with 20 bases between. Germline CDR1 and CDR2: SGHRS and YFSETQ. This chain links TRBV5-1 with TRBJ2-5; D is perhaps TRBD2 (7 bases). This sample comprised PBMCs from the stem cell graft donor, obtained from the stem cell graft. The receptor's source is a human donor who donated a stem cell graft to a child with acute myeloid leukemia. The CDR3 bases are TGCGCCAGCAGTCCCAGGAGGGGGGGCCCGCAGACCCAGTACTTC. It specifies CASSPRRGGPQTQYF.